These T cell receptor beta chains were read from a single sample in a study of blood T cell repertoires in COVID-19. The repertoire was sequenced with immunoSEQ multiplex PCR; TCRdb's copy has only in-frame clones and lacks some. The sample consists of over 200,000 clones, around 85% of them appearing once. The material sequenced was peripheral blood. The receptors here all came from a human donor in a cohort sampled during active COVID-19. Each CDR3 is given with its conserved first and last residue. The order of the fields is J gene, V gene, D gene, clone size, CDR3 protein, CDR3 DNA. A D gene is named only where the DNA matches it firmly. Not every row has a clone size; where given, it reads once, few, many or a size class.

TRBJ2-3 | TRBV27 | TRBD2 | once | CASSTRSGRQGDTQYF | TGTGCCAGCAGTACCCGTAGCGGGAGGCAGGGAGATACGCAGTATTTT
TRBJ2-1 | TRBV7-2 | TRBD2 | - | CASSYRLAGRIGNEQFF | TGTGCCAGCAGCTATAGACTAGCGGGACGTATAGGCAATGAGCAGTTCTTC
TRBJ2-7 | TRBV6-2/TRBV6-3 | TRBD2 | - | CASSYSILAGAYEQYF | TGTGCCAGCAGTTACTCGATCCTAGCGGGAGCCTACGAGCAGTACTTC
TRBJ2-1 | TRBV28 | TRBD2 | - | CASSPIAGELDEQFF | TGTGCCAGCAGTCCCATAGCGGGAGAGTTGGATGAGCAGTTCTTC
TRBJ1-1 | TRBV4-1 | - | - | CASSQEGANTEAFF | TGCGCCAGCAGCCAAGAAGGAGCGAACACTGAAGCTTTCTTT
TRBJ2-7 | TRBV5-1 | TRBD1 | - | CASSPRTGYEQYF | TGCGCCAGCAGCCCCCGGACAGGGTACGAGCAGTACTTC
TRBJ1-6 | TRBV7-3 | TRBD1 | few | CASSWTGNSPLHF | TGTGCCAGCAGCTGGACAGGGAATTCACCCCTCCACTTT
TRBJ1-1 | TRBV3-1/TRBV3-2 | - | - | CASSQDLQGWNTEAFF | TGTGCCAGCAGCCAAGATTTGCAGGGATGGAACACTGAAGCTTTCTTT
TRBJ2-7 | TRBV7-9 | TRBD2 | - | CASRLSGLAGASYEQYF | TGTGCCAGCAGACTAAGCGGACTAGCGGGAGCCTCCTACGAGCAGTACTTC
TRBJ1-1 | TRBV6-5 | - | - | CASRGGEAFF | TGTGCCAGCAGGGGGGGGGAAGCTTTCTTT
TRBJ2-5 | TRBV5-1 | TRBD1 | - | CASSLAGTGGETQYF | TGCGCCAGCAGCTTGGCCGGGACAGGGGGGGAGACCCAGTACTTC
TRBJ2-7 | TRBV7-2 | TRBD1 | - | CASSYYTGGAEQYF | TGTGCCAGCAGCTACTACACAGGGGGCGCCGAGCAGTACTTC
TRBJ1-2 | TRBV7-6 | TRBD1 | - | CASSLERTGGYGYTF | TGTGCCAGCAGCTTAGAGAGGACAGGGGGCTATGGCTACACCTTC
TRBJ2-1 | TRBV11-2 | - | - | CASSLNFWESSYNEQFF | TGTGCCAGCAGCTTAAACTTTTGGGAGAGCTCCTACAATGAGCAGTTCTTC
TRBJ1-1 | TRBV28 | - | - | CASIPQGPTEAFF | TGTGCCAGCATCCCCCAGGGGCCTACTGAAGCTTTCTTT
TRBJ2-7 | TRBV3-1/TRBV3-2 | TRBD1 | few | CASSQGTGKNEQYF | TGTGCCAGCAGCCAAGGGACAGGGAAGAACGAGCAGTACTTC
TRBJ2-3 | TRBV7-8 | TRBD2 | - | CASSSPGLAGGDTQYF | TGTGCCAGCAGCTCCCCGGGACTAGCGGGAGGAGATACGCAGTATTTT
TRBJ1-2 | TRBV12-3/TRBV12-4 | - | - | CASSLQGMVGYTF | TGTGCCAGCAGTTTACAGGGTATGGTCGGCTACACCTTC
TRBJ1-5 | TRBV6-6 | TRBD1 | once | CASSYQGQGAQPQHF | TGTGCCAGCAGTTACCAAGGACAGGGGGCCCAGCCCCAGCATTTT
TRBJ1-5 | TRBV5-4 | - | - | CASSLDILGNQPQHF | TGTGCCAGCAGCTTGGACATTCTGGGCAATCAGCCCCAGCATTTT
TRBJ1-1 | TRBV5-1 | - | - | CASSVAGTAGREAFF | TGCGCCAGCAGCGTAGCGGGGACCGCCGGGAGGGAAGCTTTCTTT
TRBJ2-7 | TRBV30 | TRBD2 | - | CAWSVGLAEPYEQYF | TGTGCCTGGAGTGTAGGTCTAGCGGAACCCTACGAGCAGTACTTC